The 19 T cell receptor beta chains in this list originate from one sample, sequenced in a study of human T cells and chemical hapten exposure. Time point described: pre-sensitization, week 0. Treatment specified: therapeutic diphenylcyclopropenone sensitization with weekly scalp DPC. TCRdb re-analysed the RACE reads in MiXCR, keeping a single row per CDR3 protein. Of approximately 260,000 distinct CDR3 sequences in the sample, about 8.6% were seen once. This sample comprised whole blood, obtained in connection with sensitization to the hapten diphenylcyclopropenone (DPC). Receptor source: a woman in her 40s with alopecia areata. Some clones in this sample may be carry-over from other donors' samples.

This clonotype was observed a few times. The gene calls are TRBV2 and TRBJ1-6; unclear D gene. CDR1 is SNHLY, CDR2 FYNNEI, per germline. The CDR3 covers 12 residues. Trimming pared 6 bases from V and 7 bases from J, leaving 7 bases between. The DNA for the CDR3 is TGTGCCAGCAGAGTACAGAATTCACCCCTCCACTTT. Translated, it gives CASRVQNSPLHF.

This clonotype showed up just a few times. V gene TRBV29-1 combines with J gene TRBJ2-1, with D perhaps TRBD1 (7 bases). The CDR3 totals 15 residues. Trimming left V 3 bases short and J 7 bases short, with 19 bases between. Germline CDR1 reads SQVTM; CDR2 reads ANQGSEA. The CDR3 DNA reads as TGCAGCGTTGAGGGGGGACAGTTGACGGGGAATGAGCAGTTCTTC. Translating it yields CSVEGGQLTGNEQFF.

This clonotype has only a few counts. V gene TRBV19 combines with J gene TRBJ2-3; D call uncertain. Between the trimmed V and J ends, which lost 7 bases and 1 base, there was a span of 9 bases. This CDR3 has 13 amino acids. Germline lookup yields CDR1 LNHDA and CDR2 SQIVND (reference sequence). CDR3 amino acids: CASMTRGTDTQYF. CDR3 DNA sequence: TGTGCCAGTATGACTCGGGGCACAGATACGCAGTATTTT.

This clonotype was recorded many times. The chain employs TRBV24-1 and TRBJ1-2; TRBD1 matches 12 bases. The CDR3 covers 14 residues. The V gene's germline CDR1 is KGHDR and CDR2 SFDVKD. With 7 bases clipped from V and 6 bases from J, the junction kept 5 bases outside the gene matches. The CDR3 sequence is CATRGTGGADGYTF. The CDR3 DNA sequence: TGTGCCACCAGGGGGACAGGGGGCGCGGATGGCTACACCTTC.

The chain employs TRBV5-1 and TRBJ1-6, with D uncertain. Trimming removed 3 bases from V and 6 bases from J, with 16 bases in between. Looked up from germline, CDR1 is SGHRS and CDR2 is YFSETQ. The CDR3 totals 16 residues. CDR3 nucleotides: TGCGCCAGCAGCTCTCGACCGCCGGGTTTTAATTCACCCCTCCACTTT. It translates to CASSSRPPGFNSPLHF.

The chain employs TRBV30 and TRBJ1-6; D is possibly TRBD1 (6 bases). The CDR3 covers 15 residues. V dropped 6 bases and J dropped 14 bases, with 26 bases sitting between them. Germline V gene data show CDR1 as GTSNPN and CDR2 as SVGIG (reference sequence). The CDR3 nucleotides read TGTGCCTGCACCTGGGGGCCCGACCCGAATTCTGCCCTCCACTTT. This sequence encodes CACTWGPDPNSALHF.

This clonotype was seen a handful of times. This chain links TRBV27 with TRBJ2-1; TRBD2 matches at 10 bases. The CDR3 loop spans 14 amino acids. V lost 3 bases and J lost 10; bases outside the gene matches: 6. Germline values: CDR1 MNHEY, CDR2 SMNVEV (reference sequence). Written as DNA, the CDR3 is TGTGCCAGCAGTTTTGGGCTAGCGGGAGAGGAGCAGTTCTTC. This sequence encodes CASSFGLAGEEQFF.

This clonotype was found a few times. The chain is built from TRBV4-3 and TRBJ2-1; weak D call: TRBD2 (5 bases). Germline assignment: CDR1 LGHNA and CDR2 YSLEER. The CDR3 sequence is 17 residues long. The ends were cut back, 0 bases at V and 0 bases at J, with 12 bases in the middle. This chain's CDR3 is CASSQDLAGSSYNEQFF. CDR3 in DNA: TGCGCCAGCAGCCAAGATTTGGCGGGTAGCTCCTACAATGAGCAGTTCTTC.

This clonotype was picked up a small number of times. This chain connects TRBV20-1 to TRBJ2-4; the D is unclear. Germline-derived CDR1 and CDR2 are DFQATT and SNEGSKA (reference sequence). This CDR3 region has 14 residues. V dropped 4 bases and J dropped 3 bases, with 13 bases sitting between them. The DNA for the CDR3 is TGCAGTGCTATCGCTAGGTCCTACAAAAACATTCAGTACTTC. It encodes CSAIARSYKNIQYF.

About this clonotype itself: One junction end does not reproduce the germline sequence, and a read error may be involved. The V call is TRBV7-7, the J call TRBJ2-2; 10 nucleotides line up with TRBD1. The germline V gene encodes CDR1 SSHAT and CDR2 FNYEAQ (reference sequence). This CDR3 has 15 amino acids. The CDR3 loop reads CASSLGTGDDGELFF. The CDR3 DNA reads TGTGCTAGCAGCTTAGGGACAGGGGACGACGGGGAGCTGTTTTTT.

The gene calls are TRBV20-1 and TRBJ2-4; possibly TRBD1 for D (7 bases). CDR1 DFQATT and CDR2 SNEGSKA come from the germline V gene (reference sequence). This CDR3 contains 15 residues. Trimming removed 5 bases from V and 6 bases from J, with 20 bases in between. The CDR3 loop is CSAEGLRGQRNIQYF. The CDR3 coding sequence is TGCAGTGCTGAGGGCTTGCGGGGACAGAGAAACATTCAGTACTTC.

The chain carries TRBV5-4 and TRBJ2-3, with unresolved D. V was clipped by 0 bases and J by 2 bases, with 7 bases between them. The CDR3 has 14 residues. Germline CDR1 and CDR2: SGHNT and YYREEE (reference sequence). DNA of the CDR3: TGTGCCAGCAGCTTGGCGATGAACACAGATACGCAGTATTTT. This gives the protein CASSLAMNTDTQYF.

The table lists this clonotype with a few counts. J is TRBJ2-5 and V is TRBV12-3 or TRBV12-4; 8 bases fit TRBD1. The J segment lost 5 bases and the V segment lost 3 bases, leaving 11 bases of the junction unmatched. This CDR3 is 16 amino acids long. CDR3 DNA: TGTGCCAGCAGTTTCTTCCCGGACAGGGTTGGCGAGACCCAGTACTTC. This gives the protein CASSFFPDRVGETQYF.

The genes are TRBV5-6 and TRBJ1-2, with D unclear. The V end was cut by 0 bases, the J end by 7 bases, with 7 bases between. The CDR3 length is 12 residues. CDR1 is SGHDT and CDR2 is YYEEEE in the germline V gene. CDR3 residues: CASSLGGPGYTF. The DNA for the CDR3 is TGTGCCAGCAGCTTGGGAGGCCCTGGCTACACCTTC.

The chain uses TRBV2 and TRBJ1-5, with a possible D match to TRBD1 (6 bases). The V end was cut by 1 base, the J end by 3 bases, with 7 bases between. This CDR3 spans 14 amino acids. Per germline, CDR1 SNHLY and CDR2 FYNNEI. The CDR3 DNA is TGTGCCAGCAGTGAAGGGGGGCTCAATCAGCCCCAGCATTTT. The encoded protein is CASSEGGLNQPQHF.

This clonotype was picked up a small number of times. V and J are TRBV9 and TRBJ2-7; TRBD1 is a possible D gene (6 bases). This CDR3 spans 15 amino acids. Per germline, CDR1 SGDLS and CDR2 YYNGEE. The ends were cut back, 0 bases at V and 3 bases at J, with 13 bases in the middle. This chain's CDR3 is CASSVGGQGFYEQYF. In DNA, the CDR3 is TGTGCCAGCAGCGTAGGGGGACAAGGGTTCTACGAGCAGTACTTC.

This sequence joins TRBV7-8 and TRBJ1-2, with 10 bases lining up with TRBD1. Trimming removed 5 bases from V and 8 bases from J; junction bases left unmatched: 8. This CDR3 spans 14 amino acids. Germline CDR1 reads SGHVS; CDR2 reads FQNEAQ. The CDR3 is CASSPRTGGGGYTF. In DNA, the CDR3 is TGTGCCAGCAGCCCCCGGACAGGGGGAGGCGGCTACACCTTC.

This clonotype was seen ten or more times. V is TRBV7-9 and J is TRBJ2-7, with a weak D call TRBD2 (8 bases). V dropped 5 bases and J dropped 3 bases, with 17 bases sitting between them. The CDR3 is 15 amino acids. The germline gives CDR1 SEHNR, CDR2 FQNEAQ (reference sequence). The CDR3 reads CASSIISGTDYEQYF. As DNA, the CDR3 is TGTGCCAGCAGCATTATTAGCGGGACAGACTACGAGCAGTACTTC.

The chain couples TRBV12-3 or TRBV12-4 to TRBJ1-1; 7 bases match TRBD1. J lost 0 bases, V lost 7 bases, and 5 bases had no gene match. The length of the CDR3 is 14 residues. For the CDR3, the DNA is TGTGCCAGCACCCTGGGACAGATGAACACTGAAGCTTTCTTT. This gives the protein CASTLGQMNTEAFF.